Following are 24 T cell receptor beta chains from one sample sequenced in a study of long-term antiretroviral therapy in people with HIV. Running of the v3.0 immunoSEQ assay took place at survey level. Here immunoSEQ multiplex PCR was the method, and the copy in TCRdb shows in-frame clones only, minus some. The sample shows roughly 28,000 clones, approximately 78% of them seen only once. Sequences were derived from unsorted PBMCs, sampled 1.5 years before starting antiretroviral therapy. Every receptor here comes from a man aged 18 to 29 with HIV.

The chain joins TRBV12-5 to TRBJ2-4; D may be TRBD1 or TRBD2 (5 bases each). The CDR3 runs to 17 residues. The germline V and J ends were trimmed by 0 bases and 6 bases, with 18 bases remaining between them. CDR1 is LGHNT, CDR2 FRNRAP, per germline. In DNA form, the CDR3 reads TGTGCTAGTGGTTTGGTATCATCCGGCGAGGGGAGAAACATTCAGTACTTC. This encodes CASGLVSSGEGRNIQYF.

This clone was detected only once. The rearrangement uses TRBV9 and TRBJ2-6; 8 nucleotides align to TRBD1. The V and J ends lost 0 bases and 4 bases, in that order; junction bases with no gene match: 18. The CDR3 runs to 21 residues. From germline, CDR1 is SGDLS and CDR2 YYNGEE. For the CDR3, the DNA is TGTGCCAGCAGCGTAGAGGGGACAGGTTACCTCGCGGGGAGCGGGGCCAACGTCCTGACTTTC. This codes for CASSVEGTGYLAGSGANVLTF.

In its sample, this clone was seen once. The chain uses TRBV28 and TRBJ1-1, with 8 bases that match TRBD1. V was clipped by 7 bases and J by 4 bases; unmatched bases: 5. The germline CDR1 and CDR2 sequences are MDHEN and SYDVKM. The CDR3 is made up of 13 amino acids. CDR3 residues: CASTFRGLTEAFF. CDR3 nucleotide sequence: TGTGCCAGCACCTTCAGGGGGCTCACTGAAGCTTTCTTT.

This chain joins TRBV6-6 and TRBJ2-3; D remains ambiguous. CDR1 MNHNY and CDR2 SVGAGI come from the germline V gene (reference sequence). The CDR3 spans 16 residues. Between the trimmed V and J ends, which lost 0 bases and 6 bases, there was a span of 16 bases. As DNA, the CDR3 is TGTGCCAGCAGTTACTCTTCGGAGCCGCCAGCGGATACGCAGTATTTT. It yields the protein CASSYSSEPPADTQYF.

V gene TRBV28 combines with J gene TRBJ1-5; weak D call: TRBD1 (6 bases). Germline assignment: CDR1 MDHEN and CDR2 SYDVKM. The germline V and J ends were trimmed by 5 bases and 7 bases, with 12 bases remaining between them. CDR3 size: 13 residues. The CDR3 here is CASSPGGRQPQHF. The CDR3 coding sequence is TGTGCCAGCAGTCCCGGGGGCCGGCAGCCCCAGCATTTT.

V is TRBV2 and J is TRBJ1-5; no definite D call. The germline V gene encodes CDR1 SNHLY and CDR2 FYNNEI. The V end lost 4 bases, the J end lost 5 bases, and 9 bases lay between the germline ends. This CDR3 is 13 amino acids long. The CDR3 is CASSVSEDQPQHF. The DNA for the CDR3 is TGTGCCAGCAGTGTTTCGGAGGATCAGCCCCAGCATTTT.

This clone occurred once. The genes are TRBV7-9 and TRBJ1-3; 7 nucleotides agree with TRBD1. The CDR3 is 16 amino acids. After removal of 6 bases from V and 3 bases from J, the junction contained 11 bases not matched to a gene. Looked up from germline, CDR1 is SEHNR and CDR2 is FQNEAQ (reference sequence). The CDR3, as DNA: TGTGCCAGCAGGATGAGACAGGGATCGGGTGGAAACACCATATATTTT. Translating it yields CASRMRQGSGGNTIYF.

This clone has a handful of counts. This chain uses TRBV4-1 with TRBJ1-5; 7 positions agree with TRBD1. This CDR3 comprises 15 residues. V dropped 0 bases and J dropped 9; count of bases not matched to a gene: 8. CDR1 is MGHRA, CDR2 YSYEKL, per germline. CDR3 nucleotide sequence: TGCGCCAGCAGCCAAGACCCAGGGGGGTCTGGGCCCCAGCATTTT. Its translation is CASSQDPGGSGPQHF.

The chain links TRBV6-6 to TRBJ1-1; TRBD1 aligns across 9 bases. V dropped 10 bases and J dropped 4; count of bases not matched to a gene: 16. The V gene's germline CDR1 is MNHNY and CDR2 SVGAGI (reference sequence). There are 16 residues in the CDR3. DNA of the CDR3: TGTGCCACCGTAGGATTCCGGACAGGGGCAGGCACTGAAGCTTTCTTT. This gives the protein CATVGFRTGAGTEAFF.

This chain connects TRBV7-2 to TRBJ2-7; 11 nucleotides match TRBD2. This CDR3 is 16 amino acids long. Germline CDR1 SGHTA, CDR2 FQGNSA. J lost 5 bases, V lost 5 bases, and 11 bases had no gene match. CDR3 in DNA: TGTGCCAGCAGCGGCCGACTAGCGGGAATAGGTGACGAGCAGTACTTC. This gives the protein CASSGRLAGIGDEQYF.

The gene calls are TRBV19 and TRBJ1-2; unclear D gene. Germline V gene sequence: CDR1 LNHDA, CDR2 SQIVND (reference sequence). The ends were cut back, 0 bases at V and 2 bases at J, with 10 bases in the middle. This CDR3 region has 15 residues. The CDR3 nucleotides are TGTGCCAGTAGTATAGAAATAAGTGGGAACTATGGCTACACCTTC. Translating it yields CASSIEISGNYGYTF.

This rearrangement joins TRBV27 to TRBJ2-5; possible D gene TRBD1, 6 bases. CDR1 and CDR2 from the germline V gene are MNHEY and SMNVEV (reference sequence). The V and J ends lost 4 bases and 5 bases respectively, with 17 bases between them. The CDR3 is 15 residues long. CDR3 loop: CASSWTASNGETQYF. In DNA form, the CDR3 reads TGTGCCAGCAGTTGGACAGCCAGCAATGGGGAGACCCAGTACTTC.

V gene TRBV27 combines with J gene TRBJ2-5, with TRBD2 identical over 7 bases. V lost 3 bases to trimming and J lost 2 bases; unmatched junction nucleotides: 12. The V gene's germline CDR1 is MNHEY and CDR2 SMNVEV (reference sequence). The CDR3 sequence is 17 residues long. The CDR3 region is CASSFRLSGRRQETQYF. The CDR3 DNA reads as TGTGCCAGCAGTTTCCGCCTCTCCGGGAGGAGACAAGAGACCCAGTACTTC.

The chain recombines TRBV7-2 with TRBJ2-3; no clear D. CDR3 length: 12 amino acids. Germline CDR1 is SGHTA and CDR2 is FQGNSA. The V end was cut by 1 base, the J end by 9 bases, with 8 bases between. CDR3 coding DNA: TGTGCCAGCAGCTTAGGTTTTAGGACGCAGTATTTT. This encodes CASSLGFRTQYF.

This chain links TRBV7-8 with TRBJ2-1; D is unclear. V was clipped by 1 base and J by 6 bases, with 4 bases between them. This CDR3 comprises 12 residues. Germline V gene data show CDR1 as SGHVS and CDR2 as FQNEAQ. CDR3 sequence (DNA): TGTGCCAGCAGCTTAGGGCGCAATGAGCAGTTCTTC. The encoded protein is CASSLGRNEQFF.

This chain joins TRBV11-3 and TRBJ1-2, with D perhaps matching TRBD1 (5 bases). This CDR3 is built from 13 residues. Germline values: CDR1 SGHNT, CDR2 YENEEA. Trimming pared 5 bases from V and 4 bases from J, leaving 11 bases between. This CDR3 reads CASSGPGAYGYTF. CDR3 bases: TGTGCCAGCAGCGGTCCCGGGGCCTATGGCTACACCTTC.

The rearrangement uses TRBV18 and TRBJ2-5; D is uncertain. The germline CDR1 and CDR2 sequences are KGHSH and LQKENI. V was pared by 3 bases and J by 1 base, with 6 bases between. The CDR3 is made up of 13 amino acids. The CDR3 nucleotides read TGTGCCAGCTCACCTAACCCCCAAGAGACCCAGTACTTC. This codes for CASSPNPQETQYF.

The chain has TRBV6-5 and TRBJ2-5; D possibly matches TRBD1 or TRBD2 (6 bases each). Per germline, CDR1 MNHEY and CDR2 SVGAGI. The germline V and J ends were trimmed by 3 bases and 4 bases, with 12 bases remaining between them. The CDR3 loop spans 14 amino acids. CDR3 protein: CASSYYGGGETQYF. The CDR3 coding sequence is TGTGCCAGCAGTTATTACGGGGGCGGAGAGACCCAGTACTTC.

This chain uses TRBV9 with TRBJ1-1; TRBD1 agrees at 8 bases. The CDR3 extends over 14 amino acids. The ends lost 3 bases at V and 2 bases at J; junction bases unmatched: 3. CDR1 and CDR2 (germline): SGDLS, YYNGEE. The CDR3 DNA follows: TGTGCCAGCAGCGGGGGACAGGACAACACTGAAGCTTTCTTT. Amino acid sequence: CASSGGQDNTEAFF. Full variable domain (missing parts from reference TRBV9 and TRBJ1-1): DSGVTQTPKHLITATGQRVTLRCSPRSGDLSVYWYQQSLDQGLQFLIQYYNGEERAKGNILERFSAQQFPDLHSELNLSSLELGDSALYFCASSGGQDNTEAFFGQGTRLTVV.

In DNA form, the CDR3 reads TGTGCCAGCAGCTTGCTTAGAGAGACCCAGTACTTC. It yields the protein CASSLLRETQYF. The chain recombines TRBV11-2 with TRBJ2-5; D call uncertain. Per germline, CDR1 SGHAT and CDR2 FQNNGV. The CDR3 has 12 residues. V was trimmed by 3 bases and J by 4 bases, leaving 6 bases between them.

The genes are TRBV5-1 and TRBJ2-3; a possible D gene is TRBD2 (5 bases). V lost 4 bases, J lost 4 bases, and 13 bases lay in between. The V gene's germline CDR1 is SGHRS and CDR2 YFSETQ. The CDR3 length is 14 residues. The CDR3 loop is CASSLGVPSDTQYF. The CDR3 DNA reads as TGCGCCAGCAGCCTCGGGGTACCTTCAGATACGCAGTATTTT.

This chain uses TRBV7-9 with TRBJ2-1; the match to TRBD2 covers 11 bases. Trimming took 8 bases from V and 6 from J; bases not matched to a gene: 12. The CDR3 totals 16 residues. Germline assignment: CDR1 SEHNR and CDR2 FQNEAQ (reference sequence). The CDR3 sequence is CASRIPLAGGINEQFF. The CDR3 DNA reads TGTGCCAGCCGGATCCCCCTAGCGGGGGGTATCAATGAGCAGTTCTTC.

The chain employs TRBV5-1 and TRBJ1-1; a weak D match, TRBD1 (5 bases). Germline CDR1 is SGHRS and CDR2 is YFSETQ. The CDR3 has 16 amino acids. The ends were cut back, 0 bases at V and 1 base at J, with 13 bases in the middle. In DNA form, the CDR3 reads TGCGCCAGCAGCTTGGCCCCCCGACAGACGAACACTGAAGCTTTCTTT. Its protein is CASSLAPRQTNTEAFF.

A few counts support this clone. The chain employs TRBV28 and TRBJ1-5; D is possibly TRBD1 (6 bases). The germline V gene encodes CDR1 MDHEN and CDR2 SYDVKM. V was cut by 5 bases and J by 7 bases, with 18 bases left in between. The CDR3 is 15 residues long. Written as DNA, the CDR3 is TGTGCCAGCAGTCAATGGCAGGGGAGGCAGCAGCCCCAGCATTTT. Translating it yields CASSQWQGRQQPQHF.